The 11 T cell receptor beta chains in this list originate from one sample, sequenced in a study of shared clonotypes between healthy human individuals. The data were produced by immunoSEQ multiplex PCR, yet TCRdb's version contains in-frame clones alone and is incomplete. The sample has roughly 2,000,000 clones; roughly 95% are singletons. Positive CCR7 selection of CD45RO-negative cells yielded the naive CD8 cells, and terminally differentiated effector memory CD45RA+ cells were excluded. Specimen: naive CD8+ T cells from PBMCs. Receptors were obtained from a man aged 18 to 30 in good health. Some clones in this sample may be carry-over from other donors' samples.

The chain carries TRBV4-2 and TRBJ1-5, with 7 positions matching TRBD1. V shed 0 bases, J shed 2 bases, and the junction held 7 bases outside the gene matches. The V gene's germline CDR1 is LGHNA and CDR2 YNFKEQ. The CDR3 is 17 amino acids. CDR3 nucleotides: TGTGCCAGCAGCCAAGATAGGGAGGGGGCCGGCAATCAGCCCCAGCATTTT. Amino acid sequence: CASSQDREGAGNQPQHF.

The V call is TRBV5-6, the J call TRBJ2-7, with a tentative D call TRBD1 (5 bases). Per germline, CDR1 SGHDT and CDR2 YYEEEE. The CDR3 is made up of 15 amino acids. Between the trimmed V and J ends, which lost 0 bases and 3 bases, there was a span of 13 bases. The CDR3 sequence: CASSLEVTEIYEQYF. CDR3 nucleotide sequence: TGTGCCAGCAGCTTGGAGGTGACAGAGATCTACGAGCAGTACTTC.

The CDR3 nucleotides read TGCAGCGCGGGGGGTGTGGGCGGGAGTTATTACAATGAGCAGTTCTTC. This gives the protein CSAGGVGGSYYNEQFF. This chain joins TRBV29-1 and TRBJ2-1, with 7 bases identical to TRBD2. The CDR3 consists of 16 residues. Per germline, CDR1 SQVTM and CDR2 ANQGSEA. The V gene end was trimmed by 7 bases and the J gene end by 4 bases; junction bases not matched to a gene: 16.

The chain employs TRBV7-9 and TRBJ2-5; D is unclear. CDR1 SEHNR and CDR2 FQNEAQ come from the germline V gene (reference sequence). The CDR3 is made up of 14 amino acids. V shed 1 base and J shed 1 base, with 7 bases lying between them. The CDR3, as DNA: TGTGCCAGCAGCTTAGTTACAGCCCAAGAGACCCAGTACTTC. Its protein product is CASSLVTAQETQYF.

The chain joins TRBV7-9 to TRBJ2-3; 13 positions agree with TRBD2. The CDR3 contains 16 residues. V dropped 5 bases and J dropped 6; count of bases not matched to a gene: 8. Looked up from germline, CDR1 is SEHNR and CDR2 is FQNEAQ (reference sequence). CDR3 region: CASSLRLAGGGDTQYF. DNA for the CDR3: TGTGCCAGCAGCCTAAGACTAGCGGGAGGAGGGGATACGCAGTATTTT. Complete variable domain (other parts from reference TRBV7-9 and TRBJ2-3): DTGVSQNPRHKITKRGQNVTFRCDPISEHNRLYWYRQTLGQGPEFLTYFQNEAQLEKSRLLSDRFSAERPKGSFSTLEIQRTEQGDSAMYLCASSLRLAGGGDTQYFGPGTRLTVL.

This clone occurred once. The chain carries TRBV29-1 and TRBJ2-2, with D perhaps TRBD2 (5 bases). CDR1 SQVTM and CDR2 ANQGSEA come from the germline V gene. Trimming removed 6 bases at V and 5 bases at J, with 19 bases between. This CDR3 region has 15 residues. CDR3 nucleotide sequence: TGCAGCGTCCCCGTAGCGAGCGCCCGTACCGGGGAGCTGTTTTTT. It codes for CSVPVASARTGELFF.

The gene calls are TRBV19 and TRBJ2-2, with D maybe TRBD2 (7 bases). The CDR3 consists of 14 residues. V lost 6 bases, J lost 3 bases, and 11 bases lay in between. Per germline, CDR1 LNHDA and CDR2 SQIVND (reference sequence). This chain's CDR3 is CASRWGGDTGELFF. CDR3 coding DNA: TGTGCCAGTAGATGGGGGGGCGACACCGGGGAGCTGTTTTTT.

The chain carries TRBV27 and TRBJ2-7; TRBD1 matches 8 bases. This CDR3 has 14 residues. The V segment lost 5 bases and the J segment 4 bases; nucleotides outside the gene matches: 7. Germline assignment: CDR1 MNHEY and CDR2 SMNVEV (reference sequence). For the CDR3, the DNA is TGTGCCAGCAGTACCCAGGGGGCGAGATACGAGCAGTACTTC. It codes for CASSTQGARYEQYF.

The CDR3 is CASSESLADTDTQYF. As DNA, the CDR3 is TGTGCCAGCAGTGAGTCTCTAGCGGACACAGATACGCAGTATTTT. The V call is TRBV6-4, the J call TRBJ2-3; 7 bases map to TRBD2. Germline values: CDR1 MRHNA, CDR2 SNTAGT. The CDR3 is 15 amino acids. Trimming at V came to 3 bases and at J to 2 bases, leaving 5 bases not matched to a gene.

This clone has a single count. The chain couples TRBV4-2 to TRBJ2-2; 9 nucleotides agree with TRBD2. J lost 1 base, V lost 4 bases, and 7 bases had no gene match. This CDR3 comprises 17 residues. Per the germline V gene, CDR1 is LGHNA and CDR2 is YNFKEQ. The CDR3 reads CASSPRASGVNTGELFF. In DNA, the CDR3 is TGTGCCAGCAGCCCGCGGGCTAGCGGGGTGAACACCGGGGAGCTGTTTTTT.

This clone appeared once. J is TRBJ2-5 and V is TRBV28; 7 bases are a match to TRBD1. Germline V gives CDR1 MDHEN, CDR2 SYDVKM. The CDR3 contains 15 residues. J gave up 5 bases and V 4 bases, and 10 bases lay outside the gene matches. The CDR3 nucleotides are TGTGCCAGCAGTTCCGCCCAGGGGGTCGAGGAGACCCAGTACTTC. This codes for CASSSAQGVEETQYF.